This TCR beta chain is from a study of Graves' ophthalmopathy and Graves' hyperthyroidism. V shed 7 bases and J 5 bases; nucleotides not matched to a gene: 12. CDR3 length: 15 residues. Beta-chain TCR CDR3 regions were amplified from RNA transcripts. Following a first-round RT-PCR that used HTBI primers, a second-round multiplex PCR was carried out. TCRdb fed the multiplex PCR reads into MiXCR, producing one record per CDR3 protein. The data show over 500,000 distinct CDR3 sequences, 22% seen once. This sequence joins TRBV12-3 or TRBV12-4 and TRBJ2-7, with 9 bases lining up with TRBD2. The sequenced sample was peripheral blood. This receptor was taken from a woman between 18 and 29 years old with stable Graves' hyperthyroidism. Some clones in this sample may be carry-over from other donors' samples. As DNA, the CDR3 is TGTGCCAGCACCGAAAGTCCTAGCGGGGTCCACGAGCAGTACTTC. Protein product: CASTESPSGVHEQYF.